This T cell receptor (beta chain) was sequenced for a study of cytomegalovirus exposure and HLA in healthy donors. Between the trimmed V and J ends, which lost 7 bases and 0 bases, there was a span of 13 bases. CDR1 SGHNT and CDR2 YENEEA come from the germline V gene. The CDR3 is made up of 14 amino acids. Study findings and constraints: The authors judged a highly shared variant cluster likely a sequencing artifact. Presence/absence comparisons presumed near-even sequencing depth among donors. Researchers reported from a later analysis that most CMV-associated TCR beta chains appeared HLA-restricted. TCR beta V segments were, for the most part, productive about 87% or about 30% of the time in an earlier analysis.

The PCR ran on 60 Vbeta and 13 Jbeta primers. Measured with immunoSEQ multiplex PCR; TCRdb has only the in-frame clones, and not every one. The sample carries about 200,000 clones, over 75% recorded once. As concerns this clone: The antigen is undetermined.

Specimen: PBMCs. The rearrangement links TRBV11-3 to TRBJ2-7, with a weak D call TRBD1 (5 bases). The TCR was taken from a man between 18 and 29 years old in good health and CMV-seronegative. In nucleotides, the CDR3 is TGTGCCAGCACCCAGGGATACCGCTCCTACGAGCAGTACTTC. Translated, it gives CASTQGYRSYEQYF.